This T cell receptor (beta chain) was retrieved from a study of cytomegalovirus exposure and HLA in healthy donors. Study summary: Both the 120 validation repertoires and the 600 to 700 first-cohort repertoires used the same platform, as reported by a later analysis. Whole-study findings and limits: A list of 150 or so TCR beta chains associated with cytomegalovirus was given. TCR sequences were mostly rare, though some public TCRs occurred in many donors. Researchers reported that a few CMV-associated chains were confirmed in vitro as CMV antigen-specific.

Turning to this clone: Its antigen remains unknown.

The CDR3 contains 16 residues. From germline, CDR1 is MGHRA and CDR2 YSYEKL. The V and J ends lost 1 base and 7 bases, in that order; junction bases with no gene match: 9. The table came from immunoSEQ multiplex PCR; TCRdb's copy has only in-frame clones and leaves some out. The sample shows about 360,000 clones, 86% of them seen only once. Sequencing was carried out using PBMCs. This clonotype originated in a young woman in good health and CMV-seronegative. The V call is TRBV4-1, the J call TRBJ1-5, with 8 bases that match TRBD1. The CDR3 DNA follows: TGCGCCAGCAGCCAAGGAGGACAGGGCCCTTCGCAGCCCCAGCATTTT. Translation: CASSQGGQGPSQPQHF.